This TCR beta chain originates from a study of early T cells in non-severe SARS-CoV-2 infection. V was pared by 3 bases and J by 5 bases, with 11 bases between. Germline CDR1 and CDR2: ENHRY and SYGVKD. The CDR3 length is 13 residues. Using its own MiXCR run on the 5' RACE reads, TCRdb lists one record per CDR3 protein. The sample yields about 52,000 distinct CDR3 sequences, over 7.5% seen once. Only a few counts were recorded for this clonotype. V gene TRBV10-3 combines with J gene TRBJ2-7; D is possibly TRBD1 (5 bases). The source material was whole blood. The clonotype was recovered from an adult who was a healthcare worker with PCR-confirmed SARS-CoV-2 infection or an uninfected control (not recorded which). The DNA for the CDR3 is TGTGCCATCAGTGACTTCATACAGGACGAGCAGTACTTC. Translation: CAISDFIQDEQYF.